Listed below are T cell receptor beta chains from one sample, sequenced in a study of blood T cell repertoires in COVID-19. Produced via immunoSEQ multiplex PCR; TCRdb's table is partial and in-frame only. This repertoire shows about 89,000 clones, more than 85% found once; its top ten account for about 2.5%. Sequencing was carried out using peripheral blood. The source of these receptors is a human donor with active COVID-19. The donor label of this sample is uncertain. The CDR3 runs from the conserved cysteine through the conserved F or W. D genes are given only for firm matches. Clone size, where shown, is once, few, many, or a class for clones that have expanded.

j_call	d_call	v_call	clone_size	cdr3_nt	cdr3_aa
TRBJ2-5	TRBD2	TRBV5-1	-	TGCGCCAGCAGCTTCCTAGCGGGGGGGCGGGAGACCCAGTACTTC	CASSFLAGGRETQYF
TRBJ2-5	TRBD2	TRBV3-1/TRBV3-2	-	TGTGCCAGCAGCTACCTAGCGGGGGGGCAAGAGACCCAGTACTTC	CASSYLAGGQETQYF
TRBJ1-6	TRBD1	TRBV28	once	TGTGCCAGCATTCCACAGGGGGGGGGTCAAGCCCTCCACTTT	CASIPQGGGQALHF
TRBJ2-5	-	TRBV24-1	-	TGTGCCACCAGTGGGGCAGCCCAAGAGACCCAGTACTTC	CATSGAAQETQYF
TRBJ2-6	-	TRBV2	-	TGTGCCAGCAGTGAAAGGTTGTTCAGGGGCTCTGGGGCCAACGTCCTGACTTTC	CASSERLFRGSGANVLTF
TRBJ1-6	TRBD1	TRBV4-3	few	TGCGCCAGCAGCCAAGATGGCGGCAGGGGGACTTCACCCCTCCACTTT	CASSQDGGRGTSPLHF
TRBJ1-1	-	TRBV10-3	once	TGTGCCATCAGGGCGGACAGGAACACTGAAGCTTTCTTT	CAIRADRNTEAFF
TRBJ2-7	TRBD1	TRBV7-2	once	TGTGCCAGCAGCCGCAACAGGGGTGAGGACGAGCAGTACTTC	CASSRNRGEDEQYF
TRBJ2-7	TRBD1	TRBV5-6	-	TGTGCCAGCAGACAGGGGAGCTCCTACGAGCAGTACTTC	CASRQGSSYEQYF
TRBJ1-2	TRBD1	TRBV2	-	TGTGCCAGCACAAGGACAGGGGCGAACTATGGCTACACCTTC	CASTRTGANYGYTF
TRBJ2-7	-	TRBV5-4	-	TGTGCCAGCAGCTTGGAGGACAGACCACACGAGCAGTACTTC	CASSLEDRPHEQYF
TRBJ2-3	TRBD1	TRBV5-7	-	TGTGCCAGCAGCTTGGACGGGGACAGGGGCACAGATACGCAGTATTTT	CASSLDGDRGTDTQYF
TRBJ1-1	-	TRBV29-1	-	TGCAGCGTCCCCTGGGAGGCGCAGGGAGGAACCACTGAAGCTTTCTTT	CSVPWEAQGGTTEAFF
TRBJ2-7	-	TRBV10-3	-	TGTGCCATCAGTGATTTAGGGGCCTACGAGCAGTACTTC	CAISDLGAYEQYF
TRBJ2-1	TRBD2	TRBV29-1	-	TGCAGCGTTGAAGAGGTTTCTAGCGGGGCGGATGAGCAGTTCTTC	CSVEEVSSGADEQFF
TRBJ1-1	-	TRBV10-2	-	TGCGCCAGCCTGCAGGGTTCCATGAACACTGAAGCTTTCTTT	CASLQGSMNTEAFF
TRBJ2-1	TRBD2	TRBV5-4	-	TGTGCCAGCAGCACCGCTAGCGGGGGGGGCAATGAGCAGTTCTTC	CASSTASGGGNEQFF
TRBJ2-2	-	TRBV4-3	once	TGCGCCAGCAGCCAAGAAATGATGGGGGCGCACACCGGGGAGCTGTTTTTT	CASSQEMMGAHTGELFF
TRBJ1-1	TRBD1	TRBV6-1	-	TGTGCCAGCAGTGACGGACAGGGGGGGTCCACTGAAGCTTTCTTT	CASSDGQGGSTEAFF
TRBJ2-1	TRBD2	TRBV7-3	-	TGTGCCAGCAGCCTAGGACTAGCGGAAAACAATGAGCAGTTCTTC	CASSLGLAENNEQFF
TRBJ2-1	TRBD2	TRBV5-1	once	TGCGCCAGTGGACTAGCGGGGGGGCTGGATGAGCAGTTCTTC	CASGLAGGLDEQFF
TRBJ1-2	-	TRBV7-2	-	TGTGCCAGCAGCTTAGCGGCAGGCCACGCTGGCTACACCTTC	CASSLAAGHAGYTF
TRBJ2-6	TRBD1	TRBV7-6	-	TGTGCCAGCAGCTTAGAATTTTCGGCGGGACAGGGTTACTCTGGGGCCAACGTCCTGACTTTC	CASSLEFSAGQGYSGANVLTF
TRBJ2-1	TRBD2	TRBV7-6	-	TGTGCCAGCAGCCCCCGGACTAGCGGGGCCATGTACAATGAGCAGTTCTTC	CASSPRTSGAMYNEQFF
TRBJ1-5	-	TRBV7-9	-	TGTGCCAGCAGCTCCACTTCTGGGGGGATTAGCAATCAGCCCCAGCATTTT	CASSSTSGGISNQPQHF
TRBJ1-2	-	TRBV19	once	TGTGCCAGTAGGTTCGGAGGAGGTCAACCCTATGGCTACACCTTC	CASRFGGGQPYGYTF
TRBJ2-7	-	TRBV6-5	few	TGTGCCAGCAGTTACGTCCGCGAATACGAGCAGTACTTC	CASSYVREYEQYF
TRBJ2-5	TRBD2	TRBV5-1	-	TGCGCCAGCAGCCGCCCCGGGACTAGCGTAGCGGAGACCCAGTACTTC	CASSRPGTSVAETQYF
TRBJ2-7	-	TRBV28	-	TGTGCCAGCAGTCACCCTCCTCGGGAGCAGTACTTC	CASSHPPREQYF
TRBJ2-7	-	TRBV14	-	TGTGCCAGCAGCCAAGTCTTTCAGGGGCTCTACTACGAGCAGTACTTC	CASSQVFQGLYYEQYF
TRBJ1-5	-	TRBV24-1	-	TGTGCCACCAGTGATTCGACAGTCCGTCAGCCCCAGCATTTT	CATSDSTVRQPQHF
TRBJ2-3	-	TRBV7-9	once	TGTGCCAGCAGCCGGTCCGGGACATCCCCAGATACGCAGTATTTT	CASSRSGTSPDTQYF
TRBJ1-1	TRBD1	TRBV3-1/TRBV3-2	once	TGTGCCAGCAGAAAGCAGGGGGTGAACACTGAAGCTTTCTTT	CASRKQGVNTEAFF
TRBJ2-1	-	TRBV11-2	-	TGTGCCAGCAGCTATCGGGGGTACAATGAGCAGTTCTTC	CASSYRGYNEQFF
TRBJ1-1	TRBD1	TRBV6-5	once	TGTGCCAGCAGGTTACAGGGGCAAATGAACACTGAAGCTTTCTTT	CASRLQGQMNTEAFF
TRBJ2-5	TRBD2	TRBV3-1/TRBV3-2	-	TGTGCCAGCAGCCGGCAGCGGGGGGGCCTTGAGACCCAGTACTTC	CASSRQRGGLETQYF
TRBJ1-2	TRBD1	TRBV27	-	TGTGCCAGCAGGGGACAGCTTAACTATGGCTACACCTTC	CASRGQLNYGYTF
TRBJ1-3	-	TRBV5-5	-	TGTGCCAGCAGCTTAGGGGTCTCTGGAAACACCATATATTTT	CASSLGVSGNTIYF
TRBJ1-4	-	TRBV6-5	-	TGTGCCAGCAATCCGGGACGGGAGAATGAAAAACTGTTTTTT	CASNPGRENEKLFF
TRBJ2-1	TRBD2	TRBV5-1	-	TGCGCCAGCAGCTTCTCAGCGGGGGGGCCAAATGAGCAGTTCTTC	CASSFSAGGPNEQFF
TRBJ2-5	TRBD2	TRBV4-1	-	TGCGCCAGCAGCCAAGCGGGGGGTGGGTACCAAGAGACCCAGTACTTC	CASSQAGGGYQETQYF
TRBJ1-1	TRBD1	TRBV7-9	few	TGTGCCAGCAGCTTCCCTTTACAGGGGGCACGGACTGAAGCTTTCTTT	CASSFPLQGARTEAFF
TRBJ2-3	TRBD2	TRBV6-2/TRBV6-3	-	TGTGCCAGCAGTTACGACGCGGGGGAGACAGATACGCAGTATTTT	CASSYDAGETDTQYF
TRBJ1-2	-	TRBV9	once	TGTGCCAGCAGCGAGGGGCTGAGGACGGGAGATCTCTATGGCTACACCTTC	CASSEGLRTGDLYGYTF
TRBJ1-2	TRBD1	TRBV7-2	-	TGTGCCAGCAGCACCCGGATCCCGACAGGGGCAAACTATGGCTACACCTTC	CASSTRIPTGANYGYTF
TRBJ2-2	-	TRBV5-5	-	TGTGCCAGCAGCCTCTGGACAGCGAACACCGGGGAGCTGTTTTTT	CASSLWTANTGELFF
TRBJ2-6	TRBD1	TRBV28	-	TGTGCCAGCAGTCGACAGGGGTCTGGGGCCAACGTCCTGACTTTC	CASSRQGSGANVLTF
TRBJ1-1	TRBD1	TRBV2	-	TGTGCCAGCGGACAGGTTCACACTGAAGCTTTCTTT	CASGQVHTEAFF
TRBJ1-1	TRBD1	TRBV6-4	-	TGTGCCAGCAGTCAAACAGGGGTGGGGAACACTGAAGCTTTCTTT	CASSQTGVGNTEAFF
TRBJ2-7	TRBD2	TRBV3-1/TRBV3-2	-	TGTGCCAGCAGTCAGCGGGACTTCTCCTACGAGCAGTACTTC	CASSQRDFSYEQYF
TRBJ2-7	TRBD2	TRBV13	-	TGTGCCAGCAGCCCCGGACTAGCGTCCTACGAGCAGTACTTC	CASSPGLASYEQYF
TRBJ2-7	-	TRBV5-1	many	TGCGCCAGCAGCCGAGATACTAGCATGGACGAGCAGTACTTC	CASSRDTSMDEQYF
TRBJ2-7	-	TRBV19	-	TGTGCCAGTAGTATAGGGGGACTTATCTACGAGCAGTACTTC	CASSIGGLIYEQYF